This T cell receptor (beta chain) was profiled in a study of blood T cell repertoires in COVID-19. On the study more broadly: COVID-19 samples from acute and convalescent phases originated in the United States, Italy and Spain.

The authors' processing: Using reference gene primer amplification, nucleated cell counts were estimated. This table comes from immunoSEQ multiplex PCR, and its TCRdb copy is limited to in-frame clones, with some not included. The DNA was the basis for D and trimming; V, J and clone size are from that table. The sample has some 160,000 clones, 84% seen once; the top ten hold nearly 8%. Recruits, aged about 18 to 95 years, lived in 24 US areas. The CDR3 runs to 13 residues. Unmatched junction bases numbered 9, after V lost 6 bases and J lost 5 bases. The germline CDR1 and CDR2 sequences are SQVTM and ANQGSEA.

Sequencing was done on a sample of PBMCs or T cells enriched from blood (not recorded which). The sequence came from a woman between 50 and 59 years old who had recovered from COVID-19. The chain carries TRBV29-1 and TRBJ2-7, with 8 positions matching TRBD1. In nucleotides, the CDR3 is TGCAGCGTAGTGGACAGGGCCCCCAACGAGCAGTACTTC. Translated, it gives CSVVDRAPNEQYF.